This entry features one T cell receptor beta chain sequence. Its antigen is as yet unknown. The sample is drawn from a study of T cell responses to AZD1222 COVID-19 vaccine. Germline V gene data show CDR1 as KGHSH and CDR2 as LQKENI. The V segment lost 6 bases and the J segment 0 bases; nucleotides outside the gene matches: 9. The CDR3 totals 16 residues. This table comes from immunoSEQ multiplex PCR, and its TCRdb copy is limited to in-frame clones, with some not included. This sample has over 100,000 clones, with roughly 84% found just once. Study-level points and caveats: Repertoires were obtained solely post-peak T cell response. The donors showed a predominance of white British ancestry and of females, with possible underestimation of clonal diversity. Targeting of unmutated variant regions was reportedly seen in nearly half of spike-specific TCRs. Spike-specific TCR breadth and depth grew following two AZD1222 doses.

This specimen was peripheral blood, taken on day 0 of AZD1222 vaccination. The clonotype was recovered from an adult in good health. J is TRBJ2-3 and V is TRBV18; 7 bases match TRBD2. This chain's CDR3 is CASSPRLAHSTDTQYF. CDR3 in DNA: TGTGCCAGCTCCCCTCGACTAGCACACAGCACAGATACGCAGTATTTT.